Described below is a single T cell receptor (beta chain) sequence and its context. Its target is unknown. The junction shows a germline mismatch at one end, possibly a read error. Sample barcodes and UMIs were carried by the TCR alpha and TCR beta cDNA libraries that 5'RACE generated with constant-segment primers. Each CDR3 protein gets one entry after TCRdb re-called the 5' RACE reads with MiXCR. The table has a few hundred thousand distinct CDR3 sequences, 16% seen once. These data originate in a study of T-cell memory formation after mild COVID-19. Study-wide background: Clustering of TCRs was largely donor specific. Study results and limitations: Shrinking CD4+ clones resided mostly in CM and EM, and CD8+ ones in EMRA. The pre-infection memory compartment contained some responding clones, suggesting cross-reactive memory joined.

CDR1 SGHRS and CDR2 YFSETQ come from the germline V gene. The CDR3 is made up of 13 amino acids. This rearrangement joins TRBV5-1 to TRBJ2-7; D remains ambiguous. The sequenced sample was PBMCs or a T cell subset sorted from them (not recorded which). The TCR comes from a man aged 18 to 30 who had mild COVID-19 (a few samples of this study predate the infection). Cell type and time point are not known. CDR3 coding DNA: TGCGCCAGCAGCTTGGGGTCCTCCAACGAGCAGTACTTC. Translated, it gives CASSLGSSNEQYF. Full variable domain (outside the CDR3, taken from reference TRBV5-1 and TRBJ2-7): KAGVTQTPRYLIKTRGQQVTLSCSPISGHRSVSWYQQTPGQGLQFLFEYFSETQRNKGNFPGRFSGRQFSNSRSEMNVSTLELGDSALYLCASSLGSSNEQYFGPGTRLTVT.